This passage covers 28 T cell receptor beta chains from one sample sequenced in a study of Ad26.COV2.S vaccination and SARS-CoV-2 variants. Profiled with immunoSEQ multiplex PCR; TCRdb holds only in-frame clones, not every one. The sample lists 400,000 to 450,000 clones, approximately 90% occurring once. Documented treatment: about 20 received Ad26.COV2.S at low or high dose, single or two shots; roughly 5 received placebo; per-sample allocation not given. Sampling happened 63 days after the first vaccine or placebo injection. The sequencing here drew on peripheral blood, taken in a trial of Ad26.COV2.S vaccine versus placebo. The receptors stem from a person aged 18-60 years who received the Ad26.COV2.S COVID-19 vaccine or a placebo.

The CDR3 region has the DNA TGTGCCATCAGTGAGGGTAGTCGGGGGCGCTACTATGGCTACACCTTC. It translates to CAISEGSRGRYYGYTF. The rearrangement links TRBV10-3 to TRBJ1-2, with D maybe TRBD1 (6 bases). The V end was cut by 2 bases, the J end by 3 bases, with 16 bases between. Germline V lookup: CDR1 ENHRY, CDR2 SYGVKD. CDR3 length equals 16 residues.

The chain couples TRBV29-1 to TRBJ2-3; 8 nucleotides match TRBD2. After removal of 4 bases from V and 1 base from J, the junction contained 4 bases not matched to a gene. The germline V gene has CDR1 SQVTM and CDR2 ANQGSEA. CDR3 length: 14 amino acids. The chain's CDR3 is CSVATGGGTDTQYF. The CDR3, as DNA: TGCAGCGTTGCAACGGGAGGGGGCACAGATACGCAGTATTTT.

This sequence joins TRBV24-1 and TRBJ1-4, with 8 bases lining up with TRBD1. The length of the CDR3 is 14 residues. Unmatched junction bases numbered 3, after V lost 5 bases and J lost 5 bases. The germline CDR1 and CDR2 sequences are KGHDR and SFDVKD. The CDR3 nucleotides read TGTGCCACCAGTGTAAACAGGGGGAATGAAAAACTGTTTTTT. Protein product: CATSVNRGNEKLFF.

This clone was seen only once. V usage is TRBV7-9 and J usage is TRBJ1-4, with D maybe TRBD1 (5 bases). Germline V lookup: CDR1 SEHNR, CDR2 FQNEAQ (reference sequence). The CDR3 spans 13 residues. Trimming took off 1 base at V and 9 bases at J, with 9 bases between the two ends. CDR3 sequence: CASSLEGNQKLFF. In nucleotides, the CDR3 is TGTGCCAGCAGCTTAGAGGGGAATCAAAAACTGTTTTTT.

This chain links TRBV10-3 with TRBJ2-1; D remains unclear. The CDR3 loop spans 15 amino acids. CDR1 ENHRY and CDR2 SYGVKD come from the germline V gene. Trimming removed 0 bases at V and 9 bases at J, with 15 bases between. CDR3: CAISESTTQRREQFF. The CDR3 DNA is TGTGCCATCAGTGAGTCTACCACCCAGCGACGTGAGCAGTTCTTC.

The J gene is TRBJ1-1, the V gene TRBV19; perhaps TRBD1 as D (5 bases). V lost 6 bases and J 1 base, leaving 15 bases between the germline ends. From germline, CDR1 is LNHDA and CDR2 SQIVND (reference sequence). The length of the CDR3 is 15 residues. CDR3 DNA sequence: TGTGCCAGTAGGTTAGCCGGACAAACGAACACTGAAGCTTTCTTT. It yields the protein CASRLAGQTNTEAFF.

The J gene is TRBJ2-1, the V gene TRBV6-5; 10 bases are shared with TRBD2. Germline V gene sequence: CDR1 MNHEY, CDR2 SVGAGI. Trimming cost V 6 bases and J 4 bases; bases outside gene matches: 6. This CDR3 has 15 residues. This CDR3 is CASRRGLAYYNEQFF. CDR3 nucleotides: TGTGCCAGCAGGCGGGGACTAGCGTATTACAATGAGCAGTTCTTC.

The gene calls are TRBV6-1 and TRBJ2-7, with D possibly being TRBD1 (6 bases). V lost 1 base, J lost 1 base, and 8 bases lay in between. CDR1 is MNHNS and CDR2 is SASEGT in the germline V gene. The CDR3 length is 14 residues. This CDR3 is CASSEGGRSYEQYF. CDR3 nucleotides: TGTGCCAGCAGTGAAGGGGGGCGGTCCTACGAGCAGTACTTC.

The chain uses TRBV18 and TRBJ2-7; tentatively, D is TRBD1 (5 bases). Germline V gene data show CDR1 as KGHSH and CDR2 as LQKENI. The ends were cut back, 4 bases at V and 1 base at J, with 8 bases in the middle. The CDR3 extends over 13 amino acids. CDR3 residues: CASSQGASYEQYF. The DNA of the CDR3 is TGTGCCAGCTCACAAGGGGCTTCCTACGAGCAGTACTTC.

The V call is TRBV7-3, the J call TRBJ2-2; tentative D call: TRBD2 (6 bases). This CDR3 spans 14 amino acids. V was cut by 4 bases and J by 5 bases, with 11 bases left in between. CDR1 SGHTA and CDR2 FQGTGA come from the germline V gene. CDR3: CASSSLRGTGELFF. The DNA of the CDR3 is TGTGCCAGCAGCTCCCTTCGGGGGACCGGGGAGCTGTTTTTT. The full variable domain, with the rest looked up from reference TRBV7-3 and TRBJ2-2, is GAGVSQTPSNKVTEKGKYVELRCDPISGHTALYWYRQSLGQGPEFLIYFQGTGAADDSGLPNDRFFAVRPEGSVSTLKIQRTERGDSAVYLCASSSLRGTGELFFGEGSRLTVL.

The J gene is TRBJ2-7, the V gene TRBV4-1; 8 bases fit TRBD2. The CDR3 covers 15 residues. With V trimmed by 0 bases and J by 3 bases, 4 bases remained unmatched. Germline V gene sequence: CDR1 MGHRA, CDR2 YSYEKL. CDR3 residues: CASSQDRAGVYEQYF. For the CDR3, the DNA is TGCGCCAGCAGCCAAGACCGAGCGGGAGTCTACGAGCAGTACTTC.

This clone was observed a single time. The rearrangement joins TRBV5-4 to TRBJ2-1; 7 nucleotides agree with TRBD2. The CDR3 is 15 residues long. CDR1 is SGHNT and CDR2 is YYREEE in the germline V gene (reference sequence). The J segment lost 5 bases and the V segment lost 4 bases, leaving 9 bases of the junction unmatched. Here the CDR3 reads CASSLGGSSHNEQFF. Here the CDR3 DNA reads TGTGCCAGCAGCCTCGGCGGGAGTTCTCACAATGAGCAGTTCTTC.

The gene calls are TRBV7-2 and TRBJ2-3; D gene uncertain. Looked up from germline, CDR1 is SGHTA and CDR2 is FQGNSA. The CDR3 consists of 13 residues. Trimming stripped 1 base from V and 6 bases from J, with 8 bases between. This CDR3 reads CASSLVRWDTQYF. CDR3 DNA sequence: TGTGCCAGCAGCTTAGTACGGTGGGATACGCAGTATTTT.

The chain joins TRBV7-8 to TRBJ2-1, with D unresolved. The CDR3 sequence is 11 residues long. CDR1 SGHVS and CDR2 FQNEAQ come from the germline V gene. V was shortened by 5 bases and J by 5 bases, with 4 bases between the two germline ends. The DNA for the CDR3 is TGTGCCAGCAGCCATAACAATGAGCAGTTCTTC. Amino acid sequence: CASSHNNEQFF.

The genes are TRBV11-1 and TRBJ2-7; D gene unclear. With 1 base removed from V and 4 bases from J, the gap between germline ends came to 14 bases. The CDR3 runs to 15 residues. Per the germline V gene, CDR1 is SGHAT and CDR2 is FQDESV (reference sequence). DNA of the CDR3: TGTGCCAGCAGCTTAGTTCTCAGTGAACTTTACGAGCAGTACTTC. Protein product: CASSLVLSELYEQYF.

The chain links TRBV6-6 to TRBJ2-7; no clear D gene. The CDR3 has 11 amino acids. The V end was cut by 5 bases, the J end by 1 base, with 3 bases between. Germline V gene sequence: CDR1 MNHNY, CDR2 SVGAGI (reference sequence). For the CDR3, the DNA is TGTGCCAGCAGTCAGTCCTACGAGCAGTACTTC. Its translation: CASSQSYEQYF.

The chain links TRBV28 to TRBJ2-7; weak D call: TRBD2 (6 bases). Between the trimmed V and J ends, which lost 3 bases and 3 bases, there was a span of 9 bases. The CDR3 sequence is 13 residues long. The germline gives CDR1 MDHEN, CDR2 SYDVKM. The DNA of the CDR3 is TGTGCCAGCAGTTTTCAGGGACTCTACGAGCAGTACTTC. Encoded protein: CASSFQGLYEQYF. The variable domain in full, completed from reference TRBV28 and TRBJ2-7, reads DVKVTQSSRYLVKRTGEKVFLECVQDMDHENMFWYRQDPGLGLRLIYFSYDVKMKEKGDIPEGYSVSREKKERFSLILESASTNQTSMYLCASSFQGLYEQYFGPGTRLTVT.

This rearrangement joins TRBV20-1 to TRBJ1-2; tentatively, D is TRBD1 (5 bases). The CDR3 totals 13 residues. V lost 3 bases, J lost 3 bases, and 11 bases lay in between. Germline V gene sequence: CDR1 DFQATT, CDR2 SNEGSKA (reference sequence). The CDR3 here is CSASVGGYYGYTF. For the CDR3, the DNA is TGCAGTGCTAGTGTTGGGGGTTACTATGGCTACACCTTC.

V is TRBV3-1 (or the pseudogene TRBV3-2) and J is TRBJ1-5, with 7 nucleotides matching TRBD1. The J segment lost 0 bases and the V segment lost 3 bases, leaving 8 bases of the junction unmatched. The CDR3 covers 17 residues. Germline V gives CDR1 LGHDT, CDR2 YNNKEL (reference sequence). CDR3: CASSQSRQGYSNQPQHF. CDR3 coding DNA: TGTGCCAGCAGCCAGAGCCGACAGGGCTATAGCAATCAGCCCCAGCATTTT.

Here the CDR3 DNA reads TGTGCCAGCAGGGCGAGACAGGGTGAGAACACTGAAGCTTTCTTT. Protein sequence: CASRARQGENTEAFF. The genes are TRBV7-9 and TRBJ1-1; 7 bases agree with TRBD1. The CDR3 has 15 amino acids. Germline CDR1 SEHNR, CDR2 FQNEAQ (reference sequence). V gave up 6 bases and J gave up 1 base; unmatched junction bases: 8.

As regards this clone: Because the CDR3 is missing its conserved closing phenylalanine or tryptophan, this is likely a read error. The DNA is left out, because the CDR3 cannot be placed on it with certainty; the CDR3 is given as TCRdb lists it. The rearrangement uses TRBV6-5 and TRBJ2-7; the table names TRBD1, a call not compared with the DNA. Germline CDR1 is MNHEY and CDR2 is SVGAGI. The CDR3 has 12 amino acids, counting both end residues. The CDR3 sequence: CASSDSNRDRVS.

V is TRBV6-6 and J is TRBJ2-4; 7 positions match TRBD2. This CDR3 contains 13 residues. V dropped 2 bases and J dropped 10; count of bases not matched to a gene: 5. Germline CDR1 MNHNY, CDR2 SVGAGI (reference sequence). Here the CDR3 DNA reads TGTGCCAGCAGTTACGGGGGGGAGGGGATTCAGTACTTC. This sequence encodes CASSYGGEGIQYF.

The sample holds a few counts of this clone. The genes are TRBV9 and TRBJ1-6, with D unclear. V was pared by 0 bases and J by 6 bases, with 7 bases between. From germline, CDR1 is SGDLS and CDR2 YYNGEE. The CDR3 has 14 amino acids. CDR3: CASSVEGGNSPLHF. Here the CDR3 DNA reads TGTGCCAGCAGCGTAGAGGGTGGTAATTCACCCCTCCACTTT.

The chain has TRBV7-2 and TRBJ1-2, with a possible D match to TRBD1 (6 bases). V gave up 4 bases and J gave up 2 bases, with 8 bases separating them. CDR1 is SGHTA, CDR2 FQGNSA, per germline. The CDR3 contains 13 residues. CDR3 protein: CASSSQGNYGYTF. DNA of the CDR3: TGTGCCAGCAGCTCTCAGGGGAACTATGGCTACACCTTC.

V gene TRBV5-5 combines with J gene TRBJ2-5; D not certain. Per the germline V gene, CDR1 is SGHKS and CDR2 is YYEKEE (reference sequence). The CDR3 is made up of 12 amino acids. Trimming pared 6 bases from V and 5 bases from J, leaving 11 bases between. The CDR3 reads CASKPTTETQYF. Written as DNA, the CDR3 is TGTGCCAGCAAACCCACGACGGAGACCCAGTACTTC.

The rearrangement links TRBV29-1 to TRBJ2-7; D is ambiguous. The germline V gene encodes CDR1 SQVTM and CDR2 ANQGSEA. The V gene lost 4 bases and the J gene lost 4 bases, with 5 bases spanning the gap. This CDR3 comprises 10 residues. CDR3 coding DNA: TGCAGCGTTGTAGAATACGAGCAGTACTTC. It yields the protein CSVVEYEQYF.

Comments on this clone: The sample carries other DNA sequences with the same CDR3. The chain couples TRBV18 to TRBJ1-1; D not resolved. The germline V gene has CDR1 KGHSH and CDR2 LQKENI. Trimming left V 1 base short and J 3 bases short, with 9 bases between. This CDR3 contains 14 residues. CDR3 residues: CASSPQGSHTEAFF. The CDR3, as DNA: TGTGCCAGCTCACCACAGGGAAGCCACACTGAAGCTTTCTTT. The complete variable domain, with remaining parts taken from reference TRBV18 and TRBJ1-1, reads NAGVMQNPRHLVRRRGQEARLRCSPMKGHSHVYWYRQLPEEGLKFMVYLQKENIIDESGMPKERFSAEFPKEGPSILRIQQVVRGDSAAYFCASSPQGSHTEAFFGQGTRLTVV.

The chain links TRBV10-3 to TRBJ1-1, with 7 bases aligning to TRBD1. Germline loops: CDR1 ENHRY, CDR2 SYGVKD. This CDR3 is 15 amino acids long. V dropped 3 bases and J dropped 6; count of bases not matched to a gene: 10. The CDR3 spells CAISDTTGLEAEAFF. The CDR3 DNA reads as TGTGCCATCAGTGATACGACAGGGCTTGAGGCTGAAGCTTTCTTT.